This T cell receptor (beta chain) was recovered during a study of blood T cell repertoires in COVID-19. Study-level information: Samples taken during acute and convalescent COVID-19 were collected in the United States, Italy and Spain. T cells, B-cell-depleted T cells, or PBMCs provided the cDNA or gDNA that served as material.

Method: immunoSEQ multiplex PCR; TCRdb's copy keeps in-frame clones and lacks some. Among some 370,000 clones listed, less than 90% were seen once. In germline, CDR1 is SGHRS, CDR2 YFSETQ. The CDR3 is made up of 13 amino acids. V shed 0 bases and J shed 11 bases, with 12 bases lying between them. Participants were aged 18 to 89 years from roughly 26 US areas. Categorization into cohorts depended on clinical history that participants reported. The chain has TRBV5-1 and TRBJ2-4; the D gene is possibly TRBD1 (6 bases). This TCR came from a woman in her fifties or sixties who had recovered from COVID-19. The specimen was PBMCs or T cells enriched from blood (not recorded which). The CDR3 is CASSLEGGRLQYF. For the CDR3, the DNA is TGCGCCAGCAGCTTGGAAGGGGGAAGACTTCAGTACTTC.